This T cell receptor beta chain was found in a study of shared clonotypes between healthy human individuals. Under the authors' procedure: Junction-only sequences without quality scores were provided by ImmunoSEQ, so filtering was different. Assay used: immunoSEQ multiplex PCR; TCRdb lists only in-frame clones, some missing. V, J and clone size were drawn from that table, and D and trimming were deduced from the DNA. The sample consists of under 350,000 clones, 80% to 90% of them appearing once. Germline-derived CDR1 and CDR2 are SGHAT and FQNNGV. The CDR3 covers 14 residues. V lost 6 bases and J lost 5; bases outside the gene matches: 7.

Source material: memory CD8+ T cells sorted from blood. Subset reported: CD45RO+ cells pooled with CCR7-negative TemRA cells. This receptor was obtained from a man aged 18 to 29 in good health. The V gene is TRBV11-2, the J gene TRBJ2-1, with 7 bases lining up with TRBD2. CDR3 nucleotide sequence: TGTGCCAGCAGGGTCCGGGACTACGACAATGAGCAGTTCTTC. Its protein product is CASRVRDYDNEQFF. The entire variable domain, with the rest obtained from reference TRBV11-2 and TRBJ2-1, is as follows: EAGVAQSPRYKIIEKRQSVAFWCNPISGHATLYWYQQILGQGPKLLIQFQNNGVVDDSQLPKDRFSAERLKGVDSTLKIQPAKLEDSAVYLCASRVRDYDNEQFFGPGTRLTVL.